The rows below give T cell receptor beta chains drawn from one sample of a study of cytomegalovirus exposure and HLA in healthy donors. Some clones are missing from TCRdb's copy, which holds only in-frame ones; the method was immunoSEQ multiplex PCR. The sample comprises about 85,000 clones, over 75% of which are singletons, and about 2% rests with the top ten. What was sequenced was PBMCs. Receptors were obtained from a boy younger than 18 in good health and CMV-seronegative. CDR3s leave out the opening cysteine and the closing phenylalanine or tryptophan. Only some rows state a clone size, as once, few, many or a class for expanded clones.

clone_size j_call v_call cdr3_aa
. TRBJ2-1 TRBV28 ASSFSGGANEQF
. TRBJ1-1 TRBV7-8 ASSFRQGLEAF
. TRBJ2-2 TRBV5-4 ASGGSSGRAFTGELF
. TRBJ2-6 TRBV4-3 ASSQDGTGGAGANVLT
once TRBJ1-1 TRBV4-3 ASSQDSRGLNTEAF
. TRBJ1-5 TRBV6-1 ASTIGQVDQPQH
. TRBJ1-6 TRBV5-1 ASREGSESPLH
. TRBJ2-3 TRBV7-2 ASSFRTGSDTQY
. TRBJ2-7 TRBV6-5 ASSYKDRGGYEQY
few TRBJ1-2 TRBV7-2 ASSPDRGDYGYT
. TRBJ2-1 TRBV11-3 ASSSGLAGTRGGNEQF
few TRBJ2-1 TRBV6-4 ASSEGTSGSNEQF
. TRBJ2-1 TRBV5-1 ASLRTSGSSYNEQF
. TRBJ1-4 TRBV30 ASTTGSDEKLF
. TRBJ2-7 TRBV11-2 ASSLSLAGGMPYEQY
. TRBJ1-5 TRBV21-1 ASSKYRGGNQPQH
. TRBJ2-7 TRBV28 ASSGGEGVAYEQY
. TRBJ2-7 TRBV19 ASSIGTSGSDEQY
. TRBJ2-7 TRBV5-4 ASSFGTGSPGSYEQY
. TRBJ2-3 TRBV4-3 ASSQTNRGVQDTQY
. TRBJ1-5 TRBV10-3 AISPGLSRQPQH
. TRBJ2-3 TRBV5-1 ASSLEPTNTQY
few TRBJ1-2 TRBV9 ASSVSPGAGRRYT
. TRBJ1-2 TRBV25-1 ASSTRAGDNYGYT
. TRBJ2-1 TRBV4-3 ASSQDQGYDEQF
. TRBJ1-1 TRBV27 ASTQGTEAF
few TRBJ2-3 TRBV25-1 ASSETGLAGMTDTQY
. TRBJ1-1 TRBV28 ASSPGGAYTEAF
. TRBJ2-7 TRBV5-1 ASSLMEAGVKQY
. TRBJ2-7 TRBV19 ASSSLRTGTYEQY
. TRBJ2-2 TRBV4-2 ASSQEAGPGELF
. TRBJ2-3 TRBV7-3 ASSSWDSTQY
. TRBJ1-3 TRBV2 ASSRDRGPGNTIY
few TRBJ1-1 TRBV29-1 SVVGGGGTEAF
few TRBJ2-1 TRBV7-9 ASTYSGSLGEQF
. TRBJ2-7 TRBV6-5 ASRTGTGGLYEQY
. TRBJ2-1 TRBV9 ASSVGTWAGNEQF
. TRBJ2-7 TRBV13 ASSSSGTGSEQY
. TRBJ2-1 TRBV4-2 ASSQGPTSGIPYNEQF
. TRBJ1-4 TRBV5-1 ASSLGVRGGREKLF
. TRBJ1-1 TRBV15 ATRTGDTEAF
. TRBJ1-5 TRBV6-1 ASNPDSNQPQH
. TRBJ2-3 TRBV5-4 ASSEERDGTDTQY
once . TRBV30 AWARSYEQY
. TRBJ1-2 TRBV5-6 ASRKTGQGGYT